These 15 T cell receptor beta chains came from one sample sequenced in a study of blood T cell repertoires in COVID-19. Libraries were prepared by immunoSEQ multiplex PCR; TCRdb keeps only in-frame clonotypes and omits some of them. The repertoire consists of around 100,000 clones, with roughly 80% occurring once and the leading ten covering around a sixth. Sample: peripheral blood. All receptors derive from a woman aged 55-70 years with acute or convalescent COVID-19.

The chain combines TRBV7-2 with TRBJ2-7; no definite D call. Trimming removed 5 bases at V and 6 bases at J, with 11 bases between. Per germline, CDR1 SGHTA and CDR2 FQGNSA. There are 12 residues in the CDR3. In nucleotides, the CDR3 is TGTGCCAGCAGCCCCAGCGTCGGCGAGCAGTACTTC. Its translation is CASSPSVGEQYF.

The chain uses TRBV2 and TRBJ1-3; 7 bases align to TRBD1. CDR3 size: 14 residues. Germline CDR1 and CDR2: SNHLY and FYNNEI. V shed 5 bases and J 6 bases; nucleotides not matched to a gene: 7. CDR3 protein: CASSLDRPLNTIYF. As DNA, the CDR3 is TGTGCCAGCAGTCTGGACAGGCCCCTAAACACCATATATTTT. Full variable domain (outside the CDR3, taken from reference TRBV2 and TRBJ1-3): EPEVTQTPSHQVTQMGQEVILRCVPISNHLYFYWYRQILGQKVEFLVSFYNNEISEKSEIFDDQFSVERPDGSNFTLKIRSTKLEDSAMYFCASSLDRPLNTIYFGEGSWLTVV.

CDR3 amino acids: CASKKDSMSSEAFF. The CDR3 DNA follows: TGTGCCAGCAAAAAAGACAGCATGTCTTCTGAAGCTTTCTTT. The V gene is TRBV2, the J gene TRBJ1-1; a weak D match, TRBD1 (5 bases). Germline CDR1 is SNHLY and CDR2 is FYNNEI. The CDR3 spans 14 residues. Deletions cut 7 bases from V and 6 bases from J, with 18 bases between.

V usage is TRBV27 and J usage is TRBJ1-6; 8 bases line up with TRBD1. The CDR3 has 16 residues. CDR1 MNHEY and CDR2 SMNVEV come from the germline V gene (reference sequence). With 6 bases clipped from V and 7 bases from J, the junction kept 11 bases outside the gene matches. CDR3: CASRWGGQAVNSPLHF. CDR3 DNA: TGTGCCAGCAGATGGGGGGGACAGGCCGTCAATTCACCCCTCCACTTT.

The rearrangement uses TRBV28 and TRBJ1-6, with a tentative D call TRBD1 (5 bases). Trimming removed 6 bases at V and 4 bases at J, with 19 bases between. The CDR3 loop spans 17 amino acids. Germline CDR1 MDHEN, CDR2 SYDVKM. The CDR3 sequence is CASSSGGGGKYNSPLHF. DNA of the CDR3: TGTGCCAGCAGCTCTGGGGGTGGGGGGAAATATAATTCACCCCTCCACTTT.

This sequence joins TRBV10-3 and TRBJ1-2, with 7 bases that match TRBD1. The J segment lost 2 bases and the V segment lost 9 bases, leaving 3 bases of the junction unmatched. The germline gives CDR1 ENHRY, CDR2 SYGVKD. The CDR3 has 12 residues. The CDR3 region is CAISTGNYGYTF. The DNA of the CDR3 is TGTGCCATATCGACAGGGAACTATGGCTACACCTTC.

CDR3 sequence: CASSSRGGNEKLFF. The CDR3 region has the DNA TGTGCCAGCAGCAGCCGGGGGGGAAATGAAAAACTGTTTTTT. This chain connects TRBV13 to TRBJ1-4; D perhaps matches TRBD1 (5 bases). The CDR3 is 14 amino acids. Germline loops: CDR1 PRHDT, CDR2 FYEKMQ (reference sequence). V lost 5 bases to trimming and J lost 5 bases, with 12 bases between them.

The rearrangement joins TRBV9 to TRBJ1-2, with a possible D match to TRBD1 (5 bases). The CDR3 has 17 residues. Trimming took 0 bases from V and 0 from J, leaving 15 bases between them. Per germline, CDR1 SGDLS and CDR2 YYNGEE. The CDR3 spells CASSVGGGGPTNYGYTF. The CDR3 DNA is TGTGCCAGCAGCGTAGGCGGGGGAGGGCCTACTAACTATGGCTACACCTTC.

The V call is TRBV11-3, the J call TRBJ2-7, with TRBD2 matching 11 bases. With V trimmed by 3 bases and J by 3 bases, 4 bases remained unmatched. The CDR3 has 15 amino acids. In germline, CDR1 is SGHNT, CDR2 YENEEA. CDR3 coding DNA: TGTGCCAGCAGCTTTAGCGGGGGGGCCCGCTACGAGCAGTACTTC. It encodes CASSFSGGARYEQYF.

This clone was found once. The rearrangement joins TRBV9 to TRBJ2-5; TRBD2 might be the D (7 bases). Looked up from germline, CDR1 is SGDLS and CDR2 is YYNGEE. The V and J ends lost 5 bases and 2 bases respectively, with 16 bases between them. This CDR3 has 15 residues. In nucleotides, the CDR3 is TGTGCCAGCAGTCAAAGCGGGGACACACAAGAGACCCAGTACTTC. This gives the protein CASSQSGDTQETQYF.

In this sample, this clone turned up a few times. The chain uses TRBV5-1 and TRBJ2-3, with 9 bases that match TRBD2. Trimming removed 4 bases from V and 8 bases from J; junction bases left unmatched: 8. The CDR3 covers 14 residues. Germline CDR1 and CDR2: SGHRS and YFSETQ. The CDR3 sequence is CASSGGGAFGTQYF. The CDR3 DNA reads TGCGCCAGCAGCGGCGGGGGGGCCTTCGGTACGCAGTATTTT.

The rearrangement uses TRBV2 and TRBJ1-1; TRBD1 might be the D (5 bases). Germline assignment: CDR1 SNHLY and CDR2 FYNNEI. The CDR3 sequence is 15 residues long. The V and J ends lost 4 bases and 1 base respectively, with 13 bases between them. In DNA form, the CDR3 reads TGTGCCAGCAGTGTGTTAGGAGGGGAGAACACTGAAGCTTTCTTT. This codes for CASSVLGGENTEAFF.

This clone has only a few counts. The V and J genes are TRBV3-1 (or the pseudogene TRBV3-2) and TRBJ1-6, with a weak D call TRBD1 (5 bases). This CDR3 comprises 17 residues. Trimming shortened V by 0 bases and J by 9 bases, and 18 bases separated the two germline ends. CDR1 and CDR2 (germline): LGHDT, YNNKEL (reference sequence). The CDR3 loop is CASSQDYGQGASSPLHF. CDR3 nucleotide sequence: TGTGCCAGCAGCCAAGATTACGGGCAGGGCGCTAGTTCACCCCTCCACTTT.

The V and J genes are TRBV2 and TRBJ1-5; no definite D call. The length of the CDR3 is 13 residues. The V gene lost 7 bases and the J gene lost 9 bases, with 16 bases spanning the gap. Germline V gene sequence: CDR1 SNHLY, CDR2 FYNNEI. The DNA of the CDR3 is TGTGCCAGCACCAAGGAGGGAATATCGCCCCAGCATTTT. It encodes CASTKEGISPQHF.

This rearrangement joins TRBV7-9 to TRBJ1-5; D might be TRBD1 (6 bases). This CDR3 comprises 14 residues. The germline CDR1 and CDR2 sequences are SEHNR and FQNEAQ (reference sequence). V was shortened by 5 bases and J by 9 bases, with 17 bases between the two germline ends. The DNA for the CDR3 is TGTGCCAGCAGCGATGGGACCCAGGGGCTGCCCCAGCATTTT. The encoded protein is CASSDGTQGLPQHF.